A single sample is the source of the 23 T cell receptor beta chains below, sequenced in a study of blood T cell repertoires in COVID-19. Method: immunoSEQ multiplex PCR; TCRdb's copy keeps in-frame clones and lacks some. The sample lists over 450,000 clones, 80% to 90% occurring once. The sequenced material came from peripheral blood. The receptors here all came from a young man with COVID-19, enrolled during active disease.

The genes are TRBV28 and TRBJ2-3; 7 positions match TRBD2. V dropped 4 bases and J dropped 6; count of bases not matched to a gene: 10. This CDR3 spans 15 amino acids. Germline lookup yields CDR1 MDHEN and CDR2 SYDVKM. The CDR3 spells CASSSPGEGSDTQYF. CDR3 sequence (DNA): TGTGCCAGCAGTTCCCCGGGGGAGGGCTCGGATACGCAGTATTTT.

The CDR3 DNA reads TGCAGTGCTAGAGGAGTCCAAGAAGCTTTCTTT. Encoded protein: CSARGVQEAFF. The rearrangement joins TRBV20-1 to TRBJ1-1, with unresolved D. In germline, CDR1 is DFQATT, CDR2 SNEGSKA (reference sequence). The CDR3 is made up of 11 amino acids. Trimming shortened V by 1 base and J by 8 bases, and 8 bases separated the two germline ends.

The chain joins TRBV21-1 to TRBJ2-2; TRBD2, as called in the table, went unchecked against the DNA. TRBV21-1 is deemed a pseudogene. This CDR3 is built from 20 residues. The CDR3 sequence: CASSKVRLAGHDVNTGELFF. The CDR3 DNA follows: TGTGCCAGCAGCAAAGTAAGACTAGCGGGGCATGATGTTAATACCGGGGAGCTGTTTTTT.

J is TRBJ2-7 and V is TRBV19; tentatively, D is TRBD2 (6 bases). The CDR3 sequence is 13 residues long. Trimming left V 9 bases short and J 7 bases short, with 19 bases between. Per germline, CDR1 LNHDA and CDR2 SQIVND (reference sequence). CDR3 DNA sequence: TGTGCCAGCCGGGAGCGCGGGGCGGGAGAGCAGTACTTC. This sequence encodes CASRERGAGEQYF.

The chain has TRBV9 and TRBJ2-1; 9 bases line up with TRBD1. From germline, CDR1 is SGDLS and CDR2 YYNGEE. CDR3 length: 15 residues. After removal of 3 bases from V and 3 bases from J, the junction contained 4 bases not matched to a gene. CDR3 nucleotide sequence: TGTGCCAGCAGCGAAGGGACAGGGAGCTACAATGAGCAGTTCTTC. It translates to CASSEGTGSYNEQFF.

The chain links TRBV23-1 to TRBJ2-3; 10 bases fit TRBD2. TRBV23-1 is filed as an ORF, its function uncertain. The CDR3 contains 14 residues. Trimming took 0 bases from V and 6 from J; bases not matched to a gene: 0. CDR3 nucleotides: TGCGCCAGCAGTCAATCTAGCGGGAGGGATACGCAGTATTTT. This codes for CASSQSSGRDTQYF.

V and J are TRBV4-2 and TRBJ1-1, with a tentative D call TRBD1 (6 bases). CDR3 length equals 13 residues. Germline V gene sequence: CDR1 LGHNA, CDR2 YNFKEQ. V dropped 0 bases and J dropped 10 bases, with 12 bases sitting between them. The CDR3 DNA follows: TGTGCCAGCAGCCAAGACAGGGGCGGGGGAGCTTTCTTT. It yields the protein CASSQDRGGGAFF.

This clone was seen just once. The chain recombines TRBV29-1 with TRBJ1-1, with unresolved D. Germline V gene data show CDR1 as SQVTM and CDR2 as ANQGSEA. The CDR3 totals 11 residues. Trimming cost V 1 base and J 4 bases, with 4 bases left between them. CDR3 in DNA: TGCAGCGTTGAAGCCCGCACTGAAGCTTTCTTT. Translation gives CSVEARTEAFF.

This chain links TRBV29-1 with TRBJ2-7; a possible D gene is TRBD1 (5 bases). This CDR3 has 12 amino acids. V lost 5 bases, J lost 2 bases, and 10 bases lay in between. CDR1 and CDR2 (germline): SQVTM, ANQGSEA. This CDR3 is CSVRDRAYEQYF. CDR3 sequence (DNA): TGCAGCGTTCGCGACAGAGCCTACGAGCAGTACTTC.

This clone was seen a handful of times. CDR3 bases: TGTGCCAGCAGCTTTGAGGGGGCGCCCTCCTACGAGCAGTACTTC. Its protein is CASSFEGAPSYEQYF. The gene calls are TRBV13 and TRBJ2-7; TRBD1 agrees at 7 bases. With V trimmed by 3 bases and J by 0 bases, 5 bases remained unmatched. The CDR3 extends over 15 amino acids. Looked up from germline, CDR1 is PRHDT and CDR2 is FYEKMQ (reference sequence). Full variable domain (remainder filled in from reference TRBV13 and TRBJ2-7): AAGVIQSPRHLIKEKRETATLKCYPIPRHDTVYWYQQGPGQDPQFLISFYEKMQSDKGSIPDRFSAQQFSDYHSELNMSSLELGDSALYFCASSFEGAPSYEQYFGPGTRLTVT.

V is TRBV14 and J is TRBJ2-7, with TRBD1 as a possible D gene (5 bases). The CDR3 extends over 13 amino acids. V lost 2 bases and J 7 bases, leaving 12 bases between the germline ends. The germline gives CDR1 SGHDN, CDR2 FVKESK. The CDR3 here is CASSQSRAGEQYF. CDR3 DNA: TGTGCCAGCAGCCAAAGCAGGGCAGGGGAGCAGTACTTC. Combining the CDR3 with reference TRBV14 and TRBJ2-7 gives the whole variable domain EAGVTQFPSHSVIEKGQTVTLRCDPISGHDNLYWYRRVMGKEIKFLLHFVKESKQDESGMPNNRFLAERTGGTYSTLKVQPAELEDSGVYFCASSQSRAGEQYFGPGTRLTVT.

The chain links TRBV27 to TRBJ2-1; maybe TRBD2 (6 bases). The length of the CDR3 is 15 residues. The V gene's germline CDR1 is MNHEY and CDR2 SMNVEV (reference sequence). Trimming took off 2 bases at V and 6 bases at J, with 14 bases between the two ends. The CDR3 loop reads CASSLQRRRVNEQFF. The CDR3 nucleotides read TGTGCCAGCAGTTTACAGAGGAGGAGGGTCAATGAGCAGTTCTTC.

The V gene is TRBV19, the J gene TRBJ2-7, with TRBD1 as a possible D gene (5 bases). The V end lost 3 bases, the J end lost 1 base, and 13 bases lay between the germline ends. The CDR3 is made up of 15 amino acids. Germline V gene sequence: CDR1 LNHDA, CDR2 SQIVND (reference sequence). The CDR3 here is CASSMWGRDSYEQYF. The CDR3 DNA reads TGTGCCAGTAGTATGTGGGGCAGGGATTCCTACGAGCAGTACTTC. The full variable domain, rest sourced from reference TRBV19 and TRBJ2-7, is DGGITQSPKYLFRKEGQNVTLSCEQNLNHDAMYWYRQDPGQGLRLIYYSQIVNDFQKGDIAEGYSVSREKKESFPLTVTSAQKNPTAFYLCASSMWGRDSYEQYFGPGTRLTVT.

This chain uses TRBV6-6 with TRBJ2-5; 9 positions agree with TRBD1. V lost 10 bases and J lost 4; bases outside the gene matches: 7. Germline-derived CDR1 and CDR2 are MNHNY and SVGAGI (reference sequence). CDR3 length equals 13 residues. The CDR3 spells CATAGQGPETQYF. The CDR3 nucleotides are TGTGCCACCGCCGGACAGGGGCCAGAGACCCAGTACTTC.

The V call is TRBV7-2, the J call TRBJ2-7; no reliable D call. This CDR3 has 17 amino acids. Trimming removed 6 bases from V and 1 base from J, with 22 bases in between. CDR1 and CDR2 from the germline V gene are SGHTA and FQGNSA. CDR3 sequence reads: CASSHEWPAADSYEQYF. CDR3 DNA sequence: TGTGCCAGCAGTCACGAGTGGCCGGCGGCAGATTCCTACGAGCAGTACTTC.

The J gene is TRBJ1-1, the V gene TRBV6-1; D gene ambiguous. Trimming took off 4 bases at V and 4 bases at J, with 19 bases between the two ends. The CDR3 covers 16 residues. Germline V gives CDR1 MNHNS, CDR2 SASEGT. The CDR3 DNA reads TGTGCCAGCAGTGCCTTAGGAGGGCAGCCAAGCACTGAAGCTTTCTTT. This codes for CASSALGGQPSTEAFF.

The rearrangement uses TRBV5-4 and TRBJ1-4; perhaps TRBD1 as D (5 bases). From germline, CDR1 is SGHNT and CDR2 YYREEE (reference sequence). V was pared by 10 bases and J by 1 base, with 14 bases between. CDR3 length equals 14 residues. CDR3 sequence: CAFTGGGTNEKLFF. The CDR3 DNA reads TGTGCCTTTACTGGGGGGGGAACTAATGAAAAACTGTTTTTT.

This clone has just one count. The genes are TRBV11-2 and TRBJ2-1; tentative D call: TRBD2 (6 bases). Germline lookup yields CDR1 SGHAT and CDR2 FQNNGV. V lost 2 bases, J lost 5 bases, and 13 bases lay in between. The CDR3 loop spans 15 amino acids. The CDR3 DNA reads TGTGCCAGCAGCTTATTGGCGGGAATCCACAATGAGCAGTTCTTC. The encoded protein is CASSLLAGIHNEQFF.

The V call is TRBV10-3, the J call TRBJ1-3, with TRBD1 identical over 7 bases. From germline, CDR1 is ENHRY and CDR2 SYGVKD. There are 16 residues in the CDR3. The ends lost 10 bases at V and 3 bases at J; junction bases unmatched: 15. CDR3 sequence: CATWTGVSLDGNTIYF. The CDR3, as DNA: TGTGCCACGTGGACAGGTGTGAGTTTGGATGGAAACACCATATATTTT.

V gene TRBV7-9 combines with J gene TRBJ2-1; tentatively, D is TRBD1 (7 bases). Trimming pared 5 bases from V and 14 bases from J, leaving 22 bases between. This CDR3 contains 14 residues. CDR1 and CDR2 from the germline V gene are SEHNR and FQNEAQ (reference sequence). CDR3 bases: TGTGCCAGCAGCCCTCTCTCGGAGGGGGCGGTTGAGTTCTTC. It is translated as CASSPLSEGAVEFF.

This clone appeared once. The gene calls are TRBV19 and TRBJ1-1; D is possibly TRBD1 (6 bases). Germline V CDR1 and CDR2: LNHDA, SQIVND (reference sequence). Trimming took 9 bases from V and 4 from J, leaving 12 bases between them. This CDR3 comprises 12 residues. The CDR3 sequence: CASVQGTTEAFF. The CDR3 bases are TGTGCCAGCGTACAGGGAACCACTGAAGCTTTCTTT.

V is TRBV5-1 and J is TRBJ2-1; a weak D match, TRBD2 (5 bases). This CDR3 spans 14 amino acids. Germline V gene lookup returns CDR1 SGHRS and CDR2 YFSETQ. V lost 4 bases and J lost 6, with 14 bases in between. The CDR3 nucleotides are TGCGCCAGCAGCCGATCACTAGATTCCAATGAGCAGTTCTTC. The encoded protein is CASSRSLDSNEQFF.

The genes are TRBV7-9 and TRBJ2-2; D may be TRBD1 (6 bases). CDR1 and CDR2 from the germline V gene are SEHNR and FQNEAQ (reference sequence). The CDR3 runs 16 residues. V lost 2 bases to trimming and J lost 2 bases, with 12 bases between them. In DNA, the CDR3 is TGTGCCAGCAGCTTAAGGGGGAACCTCAACACCGGGGAGCTGTTTTTT. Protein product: CASSLRGNLNTGELFF.